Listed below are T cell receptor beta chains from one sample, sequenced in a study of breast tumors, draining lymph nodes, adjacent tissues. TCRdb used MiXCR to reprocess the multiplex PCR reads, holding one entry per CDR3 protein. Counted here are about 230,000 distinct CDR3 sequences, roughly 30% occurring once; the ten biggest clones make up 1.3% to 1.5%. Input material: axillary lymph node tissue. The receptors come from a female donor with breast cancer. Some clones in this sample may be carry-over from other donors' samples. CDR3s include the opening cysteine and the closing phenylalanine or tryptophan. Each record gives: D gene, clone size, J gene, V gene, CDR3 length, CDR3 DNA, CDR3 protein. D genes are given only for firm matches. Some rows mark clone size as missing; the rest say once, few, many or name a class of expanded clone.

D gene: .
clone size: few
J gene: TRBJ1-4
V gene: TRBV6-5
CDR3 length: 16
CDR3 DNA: TGTGCCAGCAGTCACTCGAATGGTCCTACGAACGAAAAACTGTTTTTT
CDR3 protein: CASSHSNGPTNEKLFF

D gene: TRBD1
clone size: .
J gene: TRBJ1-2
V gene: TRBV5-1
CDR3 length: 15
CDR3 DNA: TGCGCCAGCAGCTTGCCCGGGACAGGGGCGCTTGGCTACACCTTC
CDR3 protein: CASSLPGTGALGYTF

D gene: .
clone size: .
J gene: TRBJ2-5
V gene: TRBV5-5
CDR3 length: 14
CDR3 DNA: TGTGCCAGCAGCTTGGTACGGGCGCGAGAGACCCAGTACTTC
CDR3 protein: CASSLVRARETQYF

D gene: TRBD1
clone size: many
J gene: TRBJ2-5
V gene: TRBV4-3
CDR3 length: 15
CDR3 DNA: TGCGCCAGCAGCGTAGAGGACAGGGCGATGGTGGCCCAGTACTTC
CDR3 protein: CASSVEDRAMVAQYF

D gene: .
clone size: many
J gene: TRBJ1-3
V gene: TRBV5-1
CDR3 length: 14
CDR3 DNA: TGCGCCAGCAGCTTGGGGGGACTGGGAAACACCATATATTTT
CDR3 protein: CASSLGGLGNTIYF

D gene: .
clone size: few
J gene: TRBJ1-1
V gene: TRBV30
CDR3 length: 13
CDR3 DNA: TGTGCCTCACCGGGCCGCTGGGGGAATGAAGCTTTCTTT
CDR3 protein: CASPGRWGNEAFF

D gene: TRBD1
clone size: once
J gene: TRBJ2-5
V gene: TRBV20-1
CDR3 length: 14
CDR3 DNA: TGCAGTGCTAGAGATACAGGGGGTGGTGAGACCCAGTACTTC
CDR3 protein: CSARDTGGGETQYF

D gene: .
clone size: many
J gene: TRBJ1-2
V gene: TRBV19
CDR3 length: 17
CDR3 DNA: TGTGCCAGTAGTGAACCGGGACAAGCATTTTTAAACTATGGCTACACCTTC
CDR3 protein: CASSEPGQAFLNYGYTF

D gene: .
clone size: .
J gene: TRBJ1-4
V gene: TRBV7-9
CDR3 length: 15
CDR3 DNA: TGTGCCAGCAGCTCGGGGGGTAGAACTAATGAAAAACTGTTTTTT
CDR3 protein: CASSSGGRTNEKLFF

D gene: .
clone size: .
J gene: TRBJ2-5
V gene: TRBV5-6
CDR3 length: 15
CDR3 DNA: TGTGCCAGCAGCTTCCTGGTTACGGGGGCCGAGACCCAGTACTTC
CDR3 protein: CASSFLVTGAETQYF

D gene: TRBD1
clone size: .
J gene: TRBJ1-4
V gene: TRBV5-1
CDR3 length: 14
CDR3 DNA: TGCGTCAGCAGCTCGGACAGGGGGCGTGAAAAACTGTTTTTT
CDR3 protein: CVSSSDRGREKLFF

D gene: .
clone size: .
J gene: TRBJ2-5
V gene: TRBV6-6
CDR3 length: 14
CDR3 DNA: TGTGCCAGCAGCCGGGACGGCGGCAATCAGCCCCAGTACTTC
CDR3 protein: CASSRDGGNQPQYF

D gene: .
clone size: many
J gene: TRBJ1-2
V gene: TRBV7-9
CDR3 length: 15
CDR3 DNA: TGTGCCAGCAGCAACTCCCAGACCACTAACTATGGCTACACCTTC
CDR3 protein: CASSNSQTTNYGYTF

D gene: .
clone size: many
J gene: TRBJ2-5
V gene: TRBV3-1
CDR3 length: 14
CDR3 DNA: TGTGCCAGCAGCAATAGTGGGGGCAGGGGGGCCCAGTACTTC
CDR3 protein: CASSNSGGRGAQYF

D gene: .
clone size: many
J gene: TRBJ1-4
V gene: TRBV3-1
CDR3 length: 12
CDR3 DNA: TGTGCCAGCAGTTCCCGAGGTGAAAAACTGTTTTTT
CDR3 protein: CASSSRGEKLFF

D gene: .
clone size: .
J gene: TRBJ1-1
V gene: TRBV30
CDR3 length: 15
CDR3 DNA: TGTGCCTGGAGTGGTGGGGGGCACCAGTACACTGAAGCTTTCTTT
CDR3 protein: CAWSGGGHQYTEAFF

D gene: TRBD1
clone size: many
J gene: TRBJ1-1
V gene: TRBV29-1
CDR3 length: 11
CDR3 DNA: TGCAGCGAAAGGACAGGGGCGGTAGCTTTCTTT
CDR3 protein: CSERTGAVAFF

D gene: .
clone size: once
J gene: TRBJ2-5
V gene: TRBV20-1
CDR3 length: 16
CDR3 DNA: TGCAGTGCTAGGATGCAACCCCGGCGAGGGCGGGAGACCCAGTACTTC
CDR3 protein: CSARMQPRRGRETQYF

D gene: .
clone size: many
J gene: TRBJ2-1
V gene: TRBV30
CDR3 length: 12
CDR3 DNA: TGTGCGCGAGGACGGGGTCTAGAGGAGCAGTTCTTC
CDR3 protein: CARGRGLEEQFF

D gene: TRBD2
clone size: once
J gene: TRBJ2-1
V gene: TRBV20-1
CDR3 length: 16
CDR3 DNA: TGCAATGCTAGATCCCTAGCGGGTGACTCCTACAATGAGCAGTTCTTC
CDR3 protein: CNARSLAGDSYNEQFF

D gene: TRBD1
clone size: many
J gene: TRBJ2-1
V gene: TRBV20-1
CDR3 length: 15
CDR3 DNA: TGCAGTGCCGCCGGGACAGGGGGCTTAGGTAATGAGCAGTTCTTC
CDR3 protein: CSAAGTGGLGNEQFF

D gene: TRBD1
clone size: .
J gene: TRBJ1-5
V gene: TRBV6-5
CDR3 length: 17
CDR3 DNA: TGTGCCAGCAGTTATAAGGGGGGCAGGGGGCGCGGTCAGCCCCAGCATTTT
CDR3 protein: CASSYKGGRGRGQPQHF

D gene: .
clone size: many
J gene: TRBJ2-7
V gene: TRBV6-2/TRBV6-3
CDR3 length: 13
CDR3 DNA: TGTGCCAGCAGTTACCGACTCACTTACGAGCAGTACTTC
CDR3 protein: CASSYRLTYEQYF

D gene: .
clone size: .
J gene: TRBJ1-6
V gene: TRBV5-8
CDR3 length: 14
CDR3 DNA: TGTGCCAGCGCAAGGGGGGGCTCTAATTCACCCCTCCACTTT
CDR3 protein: CASARGGSNSPLHF

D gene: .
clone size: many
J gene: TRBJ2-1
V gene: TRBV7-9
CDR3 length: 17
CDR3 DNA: TGTGCCAGCAGCTTAGGCGCCCTGGGGGCAGCCCACAATGAGCAGTTCTTC
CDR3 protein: CASSLGALGAAHNEQFF

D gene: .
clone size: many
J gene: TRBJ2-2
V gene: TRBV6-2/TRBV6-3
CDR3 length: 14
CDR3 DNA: TGTGCCAGCAGAGTAGAGTCGAACACCGGGGAGCTGTTTTTT
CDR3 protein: CASRVESNTGELFF

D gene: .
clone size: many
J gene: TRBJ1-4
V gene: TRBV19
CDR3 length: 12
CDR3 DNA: TGTGCCAGTAGTATCCGGGGAGGAAAACTGTTTTTT
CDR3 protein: CASSIRGGKLFF

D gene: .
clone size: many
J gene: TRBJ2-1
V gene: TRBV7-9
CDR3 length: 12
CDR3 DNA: TGTGCCAGCCAGGGGCGCCGTAATGAGCAGTTCTTC
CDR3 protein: CASQGRRNEQFF

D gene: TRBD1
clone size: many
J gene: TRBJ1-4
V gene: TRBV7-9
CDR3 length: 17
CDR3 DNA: TGTGCCAGCAGACCGCTTGTTACAGGGGCGGCTAATGAAAAACTGTTTTTT
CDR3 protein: CASRPLVTGAANEKLFF

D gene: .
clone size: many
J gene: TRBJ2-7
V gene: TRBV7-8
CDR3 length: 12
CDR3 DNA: TGTGCCAGCAGCTCCCCGGCGTCTGAGCAGTACTTC
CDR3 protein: CASSSPASEQYF

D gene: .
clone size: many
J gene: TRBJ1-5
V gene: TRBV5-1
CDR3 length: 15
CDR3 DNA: TGCGCCAGTAGGCACTCTGTCGGGAACGATCAGCCCCAGCATTTT
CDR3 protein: CASRHSVGNDQPQHF

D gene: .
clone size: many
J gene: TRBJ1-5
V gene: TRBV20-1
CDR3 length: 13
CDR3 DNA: TGCAGTGCTAGAAACGGGCCCAATCAGCCCCAGCATTTT
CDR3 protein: CSARNGPNQPQHF

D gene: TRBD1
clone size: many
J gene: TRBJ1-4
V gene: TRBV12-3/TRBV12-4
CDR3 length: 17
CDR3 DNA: TGTGCCAGCAGCCGGGGAAACAGGGGGCAAACTAATGAAAAACTGTTTTTT
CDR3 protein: CASSRGNRGQTNEKLFF

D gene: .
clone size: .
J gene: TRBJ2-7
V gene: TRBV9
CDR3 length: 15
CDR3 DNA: TGTGCCAGCAGCGTAAGGTCTGAGAACCCTTTGAGGCAGTACTTC
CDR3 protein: CASSVRSENPLRQYF

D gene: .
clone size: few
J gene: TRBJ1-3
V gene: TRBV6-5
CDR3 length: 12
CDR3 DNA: TGTGCCAGCAGCGATCCAAGAAACGCCATATATTTT
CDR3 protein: CASSDPRNAIYF

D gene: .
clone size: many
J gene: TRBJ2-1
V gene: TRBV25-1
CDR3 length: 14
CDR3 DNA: TGTGCCAGCAGTGACACCCGCGAGAGGAATGAGCAGTTCTTC
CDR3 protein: CASSDTRERNEQFF

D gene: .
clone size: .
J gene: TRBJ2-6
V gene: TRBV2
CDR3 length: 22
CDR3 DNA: .
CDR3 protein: CASSEGERHGYTFGSGTNVLTF

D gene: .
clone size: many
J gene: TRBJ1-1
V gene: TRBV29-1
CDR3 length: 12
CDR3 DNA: TGCAGCGCCCGGAACCTTAGGGATGAAGCTTTCTTT
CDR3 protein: CSARNLRDEAFF

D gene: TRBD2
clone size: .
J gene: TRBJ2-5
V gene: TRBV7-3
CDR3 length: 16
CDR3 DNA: TGTGCCAGCAGCTTAGGACTAGCGGGAGGGTGGGAGACCCAGTACTTC
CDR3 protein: CASSLGLAGGWETQYF

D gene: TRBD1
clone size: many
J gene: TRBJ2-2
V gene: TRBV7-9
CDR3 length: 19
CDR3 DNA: TGTGCCAGCAGCTACCCCGGGACAGGGGGCTTCCCGAACACCGGGGAGCTGTTTTTT
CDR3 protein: CASSYPGTGGFPNTGELFF

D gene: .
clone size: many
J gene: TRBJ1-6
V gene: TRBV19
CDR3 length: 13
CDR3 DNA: TGTGCCAGTAGGCCTATGGGGAATTCACCCCTCCACTTT
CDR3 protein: CASRPMGNSPLHF

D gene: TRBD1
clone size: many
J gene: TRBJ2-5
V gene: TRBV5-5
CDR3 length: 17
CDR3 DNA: TGTGCCAGCAGCTTGCAGGACCGGGACAGGGGAGGGAAGACCCAGTACTTC
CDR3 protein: CASSLQDRDRGGKTQYF

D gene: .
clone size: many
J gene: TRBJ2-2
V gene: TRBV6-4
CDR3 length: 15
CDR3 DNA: TGTGCCAGGGGGTTTCGACGGGAGCTTAACGGGGAGCTGTTTTTT
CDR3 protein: CARGFRRELNGELFF

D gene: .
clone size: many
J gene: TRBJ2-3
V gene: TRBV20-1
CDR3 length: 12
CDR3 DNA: TGCAGTGCTAGCTGGAAACCAGATACGCAGTATTTT
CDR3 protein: CSASWKPDTQYF

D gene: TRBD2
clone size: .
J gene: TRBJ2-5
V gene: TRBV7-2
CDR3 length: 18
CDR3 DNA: TGTGCCAGCAGCTTATGGGGGACTAGCGGGACAGGGCAAGAGACCCAGTACTTC
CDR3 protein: CASSLWGTSGTGQETQYF

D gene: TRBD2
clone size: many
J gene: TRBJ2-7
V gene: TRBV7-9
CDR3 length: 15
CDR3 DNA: TGTGCCAGCAGCCTACTAGCGGGAGGGCCAGCCGAGCAGTACTTC
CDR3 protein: CASSLLAGGPAEQYF

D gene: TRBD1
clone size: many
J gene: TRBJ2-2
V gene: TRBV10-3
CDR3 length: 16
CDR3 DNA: TGTGCCATCAGTACTACACAGGGGGCTATGACCGGGGAGCTGTTTTTT
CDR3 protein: CAISTTQGAMTGELFF

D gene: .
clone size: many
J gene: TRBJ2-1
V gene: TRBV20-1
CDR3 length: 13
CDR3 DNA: TGCAGTGCTAGAGATTTGCGTGGCAATGAGCAGTTCTTC
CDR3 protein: CSARDLRGNEQFF

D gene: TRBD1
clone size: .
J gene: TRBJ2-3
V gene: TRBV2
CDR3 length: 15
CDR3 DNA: TGTGCCAGCAGACTACAGGGACAGTACACAGATACGCAGTATTTT
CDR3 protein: CASRLQGQYTDTQYF

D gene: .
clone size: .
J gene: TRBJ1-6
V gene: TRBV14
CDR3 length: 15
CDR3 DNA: TGCGCCAGCAGACGGGCAGGAAACTATAATTCACCCCCCCACTTT
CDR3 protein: CASRRAGNYNSPPHF

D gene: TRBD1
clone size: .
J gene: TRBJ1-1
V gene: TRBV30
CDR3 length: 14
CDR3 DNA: TGTGCCTGGAGTGCGGGACAGCTGAACACTGAAGCTTTCTTT
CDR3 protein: CAWSAGQLNTEAFF